Sequencing of this TCR beta chain was carried out in a study of T cell changes during pregnancy in multiple sclerosis. V was trimmed by 5 bases and J by 4 bases, leaving 17 bases between them. Germline CDR1 reads SEHNR; CDR2 reads FQNEAQ (reference sequence). CDR3 length equals 16 residues. This clone was recorded only once. Sequencing was performed with immunoSEQ multiplex PCR; in TCRdb, only in-frame clones are kept and a portion is missing. In the table there are 60,000 to 65,000 clones, 90% of which are singletons. The TCR comes from a female donor in good health, enrolled as a control in a pregnancy study. The V and J genes are TRBV7-9 and TRBJ1-4; D is possibly TRBD1 (5 bases). This sample comprised peripheral blood, obtained in the second trimester of pregnancy. The CDR3 region is CASSQRGTGLNEKLFF. The DNA for the CDR3 is TGTGCCAGCAGCCAGAGAGGCACAGGCCTTAATGAAAAACTGTTTTTT.